Following are 23 T cell receptor beta chains from one sample sequenced in a study of T cells in women clearing cervical HPV infection. The table came from immunoSEQ multiplex PCR; TCRdb's copy has only in-frame clones and leaves some out. Its table records 30,000 to 45,000 clones. Material for sequencing was blood buffy coat. The receptors here all came from a woman aged 18 to 75 with a cervical HPV16 infection that either progressed to CIN3+ or cleared (not recorded which).

Of note for this clone: One end of the junction does not line up with germline, which may come from a read error. Sequencing ends 3 residues short of the CDR3 end; the germline J gene provides the rest. Distinct nucleotide sequences in the sample also encode this CDR3. The chain carries TRBV18 and TRBJ1-3; 7 positions match TRBD1. CDR3 length equals 15 residues. Germline V gene sequence: CDR1 KGHSH, CDR2 LQKENI. The chain's CDR3 is CASSPGQLSGNTIYF. CDR3 DNA, as far as it was read: TGTGCCAGCTCACCGGGACAGCTCTCTGGAAACACA.

Points on this clone: The DNA ends 3 residues before the CDR3 does, and the rest of the CDR3 is filled in from the germline J gene. The V and J genes are TRBV7-6 and TRBJ1-1; tentative D call: TRBD1 (6 bases). CDR3 length equals 13 residues. Germline V gene data show CDR1 as SGHVS and CDR2 as FNYEAQ. Trimming took off 2 bases at V and 4 bases at J, with 8 bases between the two ends. The sequenced CDR3 bases are TGTGCCAGCAGCTTACAGGGGAGCACTGAA. It encodes CASSLQGSTE. The full-length CDR3 reads as CASSLQGSTEAFF. Full variable domain (missing parts from reference TRBV7-6 and TRBJ1-1): GAGVSQSPRYKVTKRGQDVALRCDPISGHVSLYWYRQALGQGPEFLTYFNYEAQQDKSGLPNDRFSAERPEGSISTLTIQRTEQRDSAMYRCASSLQGSTEAFFGQGTRLTVV.

Remarks on this clone: The junction does not match germline at one end; this may be a read error. The observed sequence ends 3 residues before the CDR3 terminus, with the missing tail filled in from the germline J gene. The identical CDR3 is also encoded by other nucleotide sequences in the sample. V usage is TRBV7-2 and J usage is TRBJ1-3; weak D call: TRBD1 (5 bases). The CDR3 has 15 amino acids. Germline CDR1 SGHTA, CDR2 FQGNSA. CDR3 bases read: TGTGCCAGCAGCTCAGGGTCCTACGGTGGAAACACA. Protein sequence: CASSSGSYGGNT. The CDR3 as a whole reads CASSSGSYGGNTIYF.

With respect to this clone: The read terminates 3 residues ahead of where the CDR3 ends, so the germline J gene completes it. The chain joins TRBV15 to TRBJ2-5; no definite D call. CDR3 length: 15 amino acids. Trimming pared 0 bases from V and 0 bases from J, leaving 8 bases between. Germline V gene data show CDR1 as LNHNV and CDR2 as YYDKDF (reference sequence). The CDR3 reads CATSRDSFYQETQYF. The part of the CDR3 DNA that was read is TGTGCCACCAGCAGAGATTCGTTTTACCAAGAGACC. Filled out from reference TRBV15 and TRBJ2-5, the complete variable domain reads DAMVIQNPRYQVTQFGKPVTLSCSQTLNHNVMYWYQQKSSQAPKLLFHYYDKDFNNEADTPDNFQSRRPNTSFCFLDIRSPGLGDTAMYLCATSRDSFYQETQYFGPGTRLLVL.

Comment on this clone: The read falls 3 residues short of the CDR3 end, and the missing part is taken from the germline J gene. V is TRBV11-2 and J is TRBJ2-1, with 7 bases that match TRBD1. The germline CDR1 and CDR2 sequences are SGHAT and FQNNGV. V lost 1 base and J lost 6; bases outside the gene matches: 0. The CDR3 is made up of 13 amino acids. CDR3 protein: CASSLAGGNEQFF. The DNA read from the CDR3 is TGTGCCAGCAGCTTAGCAGGGGGCAATGAG.

As for this clone: The missing CDR3 end, 3 residues past where the read stops, is filled in from the germline J gene. This rearrangement joins TRBV2 to TRBJ1-5, with 10 bases that match TRBD1. CDR1 and CDR2 (germline): SNHLY, FYNNEI. The CDR3 is 15 amino acids. J was trimmed by 5 bases and V by 1 base; bases with no gene match: 2. CDR3 bases read: TGTGCCAGCAGTGAAGGAGGACAGGGGGATCAGCCC. Amino acids: CASSEGGQGDQP. The whole CDR3 region reads CASSEGGQGDQPQHF.

In the case of this clone: The read terminates 3 residues ahead of where the CDR3 ends, so the germline J gene completes it. The chain joins TRBV12-3 or TRBV12-4 to TRBJ2-5; perhaps TRBD2 as D (5 bases). This CDR3 is built from 12 residues. V lost 4 bases and J lost 2, with 5 bases in between. The part of the CDR3 DNA that was read is TGTGCCAGCAGTTGGACTCAAGAGACC. Translated: CASSWTQET. The full CDR3 protein is CASSWTQETQYF.

Concerning this clone: The read gets to within 3 residues of the CDR3 end, and the germline J gene fills in the rest. This chain uses TRBV20-1 with TRBJ1-2, with D possibly matching TRBD1 (6 bases). This CDR3 has 19 residues. V lost 2 bases and J lost 1, with 26 bases in between. CDR1 DFQATT and CDR2 SNEGSKA come from the germline V gene (reference sequence). Partial CDR3 DNA: TGCAGTGCTAGACCACCAGACAGGAAAAGGGGTTTACGTAACTATGGC. The encoded protein is CSARPPDRKRGLRNYG. The CDR3 in full is CSARPPDRKRGLRNYGYTF.

As for this clone: Read data end 3 residues before the CDR3 end; the end is taken from the germline J gene. The rearrangement uses TRBV13 and TRBJ1-1; TRBD1 matches at 8 bases. CDR3 size: 15 residues. V was clipped by 7 bases and J by 5 bases; unmatched bases: 12. CDR1 is PRHDT and CDR2 is FYEKMQ in the germline V gene (reference sequence). CDR3 DNA, as far as it was read: TGTGCCAGCAACGGACAGGGCGAACGGGAGACTGAA. Its translation is CASNGQGERETE. The full-length CDR3 reads as CASNGQGERETEAFF.

On this clone itself: Coverage ceases 3 residues before the CDR3 finishes, and the germline J gene fills in the end. The chain recombines TRBV20-1 with TRBJ2-1; 10 nucleotides line up with TRBD2. From germline, CDR1 is DFQATT and CDR2 SNEGSKA (reference sequence). The CDR3 runs to 14 residues. V lost 6 bases, J lost 3 bases, and 5 bases stayed unmatched. CDR3 residues: CSASGGANYNEQFF. The sequenced CDR3 bases are TGCAGTGCCAGCGGGGGGGCCAACTACAATGAG.

On this clone: Coverage ceases 3 residues before the CDR3 finishes, and the germline J gene fills in the end. The chain recombines TRBV11-2 with TRBJ1-4; the match to TRBD1 covers 12 bases. CDR3 length equals 15 residues. Germline V lookup: CDR1 SGHAT, CDR2 FQNNGV. CDR3 protein: CASSPSGTGGSPLFF. CDR3 DNA, as far as it was read: TGTGCCAGCAGCCCCTCGGGGACAGGGGGCTCACCA.

About this clone: Coverage ceases 3 residues before the CDR3 finishes, and the germline J gene fills in the end. The chain couples TRBV7-2 to TRBJ1-2; the D gene is possibly TRBD1 (5 bases). This CDR3 contains 15 residues. CDR1 SGHTA and CDR2 FQGNSA come from the germline V gene. CDR3 region: CASSLISGTTDTYTF. Incomplete CDR3 DNA: TGTGCCAGCAGCTTAATAAGCGGGACCACAGATACC.

Points on this clone: The read ends 3 residues shy of where the CDR3 ends; the end is completed using the germline J gene. The rearrangement uses TRBV4-2 and TRBJ2-7; 7 nucleotides agree with TRBD2. This CDR3 region has 15 residues. With 2 bases clipped from V and 5 bases from J, the junction kept 9 bases outside the gene matches. Germline V gives CDR1 LGHNA, CDR2 YNFKEQ. CDR3 DNA, as far as it was read: TGTGCCAGCAGCCAACCGGGACTAACTTTCCACGAG. This translates into CASSQPGLTFHE. The entire CDR3 reads CASSQPGLTFHEQYF.

As to this clone: The CDR3 goes on 3 residues after the read ends, and that part is filled in from the germline J gene. The chain has TRBV6-2 or TRBV6-3 and TRBJ1-1; TRBD1 matches at 11 bases. The CDR3 contains 16 residues. CDR1 and CDR2 (germline): MNHEY, SVGEGT. Trimming at V came to 6 bases and at J to 0 bases, leaving 6 bases not matched to a gene. The DNA read from the CDR3 is TGTGCCAGCAGCTGGGGGACAGGGGGGTTGAACACTGAA. Amino acid sequence: CASSWGTGGLNTE. The CDR3 in full is CASSWGTGGLNTEAFF.

As for this clone: Read coverage stops 3 residues before the CDR3 terminus; the germline J gene supplies the remainder. The chain couples TRBV18 to TRBJ2-4; possibly TRBD2 for D (6 bases). Germline-derived CDR1 and CDR2 are KGHSH and LQKENI. CDR3 length: 14 amino acids. CDR3 in amino acids: CASSPPGGGYGQYF. Partial CDR3 DNA: TGTGCCAGCTCACCCCCCGGGGGAGGCTATGGT.

In the case of this clone: The read falls 3 residues short of the CDR3 end, and the missing part is taken from the germline J gene. Other DNA sequences in this specimen translate into the identical CDR3. V gene TRBV18 combines with J gene TRBJ1-2; 10 nucleotides match TRBD1. Germline CDR1 reads KGHSH; CDR2 reads LQKENI. This CDR3 comprises 14 residues. CDR3 in amino acids: CASSPGTGARDYTF. Partial CDR3 DNA: TGTGCCAGCTCCCCCGGGACAGGGGCCCGCGAC.

Of note for this clone: The CDR3 is cut off 3 residues early in the read; its end comes from the germline J gene. This chain links TRBV19 with TRBJ1-1, with D hard to call. The CDR3 sequence is 11 residues long. V was trimmed by 4 bases and J by 6 bases, leaving 6 bases between them. Per germline, CDR1 LNHDA and CDR2 SQIVND (reference sequence). This CDR3 reads CASSTPSEAFF. CDR3 DNA, as far as it was read: TGTGCCAGTAGTACCCCCTCTGAA. The full variable domain, completed using reference TRBV19 and TRBJ1-1, is DGGITQSPKYLFRKEGQNVTLSCEQNLNHDAMYWYRQDPGQGLRLIYYSQIVNDFQKGDIAEGYSVSREKKESFPLTVTSAQKNPTAFYLCASSTPSEAFFGQGTRLTVV.

For this clone: Read data end 3 residues before the CDR3 end; the end is taken from the germline J gene. This chain uses TRBV29-1 with TRBJ2-3; possible D gene TRBD2, 5 bases. The CDR3 covers 11 residues. V was pared by 6 bases and J by 8 bases, with 12 bases between. Germline lookup yields CDR1 SQVTM and CDR2 ANQGSEA. CDR3 DNA, as far as it was read: TGCAGCGTAGGACCGGGGATTACG. Amino acid sequence: CSVGPGIT. The CDR3 in its entirety is CSVGPGITQYF.

With respect to this clone: With the read ending 3 residues before the CDR3 end, the germline J gene is used to fill in that end. This chain uses TRBV7-9 with TRBJ2-1; 9 positions match TRBD1. The CDR3 has 15 amino acids. V trimming: 0 bases; J trimming: 8 bases; junction bases outside the gene matches: 5. The germline V gene encodes CDR1 SEHNR and CDR2 FQNEAQ (reference sequence). This CDR3 is CASSLAVTGGHEQFF. The DNA read from the CDR3 is TGTGCCAGCAGCTTAGCGGTGACAGGGGGGCATGAG. The whole variable domain, filled in from reference TRBV7-9 and TRBJ2-1, reads DTGVSQNPRHKITKRGQNVTFRCDPISEHNRLYWYRQTLGQGPEFLTYFQNEAQLEKSRLLSDRFSAERPKGSFSTLEIQRTEQGDSAMYLCASSLAVTGGHEQFFGPGTRLTVL.

On this clone itself: The CDR3 is cut off 3 residues early in the read; its end comes from the germline J gene. The chain carries TRBV18 and TRBJ2-4; possibly TRBD1 for D (5 bases). The CDR3 spans 13 residues. From germline, CDR1 is KGHSH and CDR2 LQKENI. The DNA read from the CDR3 is TGTGCCAGCTCTCCTAGGGGAAGGGATGGT. Its translation is CASSPRGRDG. In full, the CDR3 reads CASSPRGRDGQYF.

Comment on this clone: The CDR3 extends 3 residues past the end of the read, so its final part is completed from the germline J gene. The rearrangement links TRBV29-1 to TRBJ1-2, with D maybe TRBD1 (5 bases). This CDR3 has 15 amino acids. From germline, CDR1 is SQVTM and CDR2 ANQGSEA. The part of the CDR3 DNA that was read is TGCAGCGTTGAAAGGGGCCTGAGCTCCTACAATGAC. Its translation is CSVERGLSSYND. The whole CDR3 is CSVERGLSSYNDYTF. Combining the CDR3 with reference TRBV29-1 and TRBJ1-2 gives the whole variable domain SAVISQKPSRDICQRGTSLTIQCQVDSQVTMMFWYRQQPGQSLTLIATANQGSEATYESGFVIDKFPISRPNLTFSTLTVSNMSPEDSSIYLCSVERGLSSYNDYTFGSGTRLTVV.

Note on this clone: The read terminates 3 residues ahead of where the CDR3 ends, so the germline J gene completes it. The chain employs TRBV20-1 and TRBJ1-2, with TRBD1 matching 7 bases. Looked up from germline, CDR1 is DFQATT and CDR2 is SNEGSKA (reference sequence). The CDR3 has 15 residues. The J segment lost 6 bases and the V segment lost 2 bases, leaving 12 bases of the junction unmatched. This CDR3 reads CSARPPGDSFDGYTF. The DNA read from the CDR3 is TGCAGTGCTAGACCCCCCGGGGACAGCTTCGATGGC.

A note on this clone: The missing CDR3 end, 3 residues past where the read stops, is filled in from the germline J gene. The chain links TRBV19 to TRBJ1-2, with a tentative D call TRBD1 (6 bases). The CDR3 has 16 amino acids. V was trimmed by 2 bases and J by 0 bases, leaving 13 bases between them. The germline CDR1 and CDR2 sequences are LNHDA and SQIVND (reference sequence). The sequenced part of the CDR3 DNA is TGTGCCAGTAGTATAACCTACGACAGGACTAACTATGGC. Translated, it gives CASSITYDRTNYG. The CDR3 in its entirety is CASSITYDRTNYGYTF.